The entry that follows covers one TCR beta chain sequence. Germline V gene sequence: CDR1 MGHRA, CDR2 YSYEKL. The CDR3 totals 17 residues. V trimming: 0 bases; J trimming: 2 bases; junction bases outside the gene matches: 5. These data originate in a study of shared T cell receptors in the human thymus. This table comes from immunoSEQ multiplex PCR, and its TCRdb copy is limited to in-frame clones, with some not included. Of 500,000 to 550,000 clones listed, 75% to 85% were seen once; the top ten hold more than 0.01%. A further study also used this sample, focusing on human thymus T cells. From that second work: Those donating were healthy Finnish infants in corrective surgery for congenital heart defects.

The chain uses TRBV4-1 and TRBJ2-2, with TRBD2 matching over 8 bases. This sequence originates from a boy in the first two years of life with a congenital heart defect. The sample comprised thymocytes. Here the CDR3 DNA reads TGCGCCAGCAGCCAAGATTCACTAGCGGTAAACACCGGGGAGCTGTTTTTT. Translated: CASSQDSLAVNTGELFF.